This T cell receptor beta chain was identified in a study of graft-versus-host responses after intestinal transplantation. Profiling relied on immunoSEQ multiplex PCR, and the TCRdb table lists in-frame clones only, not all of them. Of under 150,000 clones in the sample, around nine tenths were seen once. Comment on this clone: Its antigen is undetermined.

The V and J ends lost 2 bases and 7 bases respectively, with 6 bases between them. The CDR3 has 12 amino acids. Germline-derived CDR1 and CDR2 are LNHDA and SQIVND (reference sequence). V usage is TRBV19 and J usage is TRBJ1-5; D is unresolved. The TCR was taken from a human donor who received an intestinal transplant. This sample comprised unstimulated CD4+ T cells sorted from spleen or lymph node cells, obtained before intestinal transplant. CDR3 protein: CASSISGQPQHF. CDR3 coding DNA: TGTGCCAGTAGTATATCTGGGCAGCCCCAGCATTTT.